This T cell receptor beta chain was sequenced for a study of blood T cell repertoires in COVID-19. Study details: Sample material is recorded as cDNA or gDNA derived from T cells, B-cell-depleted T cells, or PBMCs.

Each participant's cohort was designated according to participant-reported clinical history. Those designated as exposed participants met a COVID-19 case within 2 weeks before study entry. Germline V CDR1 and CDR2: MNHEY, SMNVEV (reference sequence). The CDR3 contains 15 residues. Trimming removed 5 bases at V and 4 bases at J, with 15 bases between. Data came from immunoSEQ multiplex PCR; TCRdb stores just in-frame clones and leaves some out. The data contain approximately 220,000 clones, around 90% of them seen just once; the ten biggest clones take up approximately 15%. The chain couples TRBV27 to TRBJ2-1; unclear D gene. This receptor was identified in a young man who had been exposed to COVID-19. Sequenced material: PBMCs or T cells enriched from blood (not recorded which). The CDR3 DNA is TGTGCCAGCAGTCACCGTGTCGGAGAATACAATGAGCAGTTCTTC. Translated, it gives CASSHRVGEYNEQFF.